Listed here are 26 T cell receptor beta chains from one sample, sequenced in a study of response to subunit inactivated influenza vaccine. TCRdb called the RT-PCR reads again in MiXCR, with one record for every CDR3 protein. The sample carries hundreds of thousands of distinct CDR3 sequences, approximately 14% recorded once. The sequences come from PBMCs from blood, collected 11 to 12 days after vaccination. The source of these receptors is a man over 45 who received an inactivated influenza vaccine.

The chain carries TRBV10-3 and TRBJ2-1; the match to TRBD2 covers 10 bases. The V and J ends lost 4 bases and 7 bases, in that order; junction bases with no gene match: 7. The CDR3 is made up of 15 amino acids. The germline V gene encodes CDR1 ENHRY and CDR2 SYGVKD. The CDR3 nucleotides are TGTGCCATCAGTGCGGAGAGCGGGAGGGCGAATGAGCAGTTCTTC. It codes for CAISAESGRANEQFF.

The genes are TRBV3-1 and TRBJ2-7; possible D gene TRBD1, 6 bases. In germline, CDR1 is LGHDT, CDR2 YNNKEL (reference sequence). V lost 0 bases and J lost 6, with 24 bases in between. The CDR3 has 18 residues. CDR3 DNA sequence: TGTGCCAGCAGCCAAGAGGGGGCCCTCAGGGGTAGGTCGAGCGAGCAGTACTTC. It is translated as CASSQEGALRGRSSEQYF.

This clonotype was seen more than once but under ten times. This chain links TRBV5-1 with TRBJ1-4; D is perhaps TRBD1 (5 bases). CDR3 length: 15 amino acids. The V gene's germline CDR1 is SGHRS and CDR2 YFSETQ. Trimming removed 4 bases from V and 4 bases from J, with 14 bases in between. The CDR3 loop reads CASSVGTAFNEKLFF. The CDR3 DNA sequence: TGCGCCAGCAGCGTGGGGACGGCGTTTAATGAAAAACTGTTTTTT.

This clonotype turned up a few times. Sequence at one end of the junction differs from germline and may be a read error. The V gene is TRBV27, the J gene TRBJ2-3, with TRBD2 matching 12 bases. CDR3 length equals 14 residues. CDR1 and CDR2 from the germline V gene are MNHEY and SMNVEV (reference sequence). This chain's CDR3 is CASSLRTSGGPKDF. In DNA, the CDR3 is TGTGCCAGCAGCCTCCGAACTAGCGGGGGGCCTAAAGATTTT.

Ten or more counts support this clonotype. The chain combines TRBV7-2 with TRBJ2-7, with a weak D call TRBD2 (6 bases). CDR3 size: 14 residues. Germline CDR1 reads SGHTA; CDR2 reads FQGNSA. Between the trimmed V and J ends, which lost 5 bases and 0 bases, there was a span of 11 bases. The DNA for the CDR3 is TGTGCCAGCAGCATTAGCGGAAGCTCCTACGAGCAGTACTTC. This encodes CASSISGSSYEQYF. Filled out from reference TRBV7-2 and TRBJ2-7, the complete variable domain reads GAGVSQSPSNKVTEKGKDVELRCDPISGHTALYWYRQSLGQGLEFLIYFQGNSAPDKSGLPSDRFSAERTGGSVSTLTIQRTQQEDSAVYLCASSISGSSYEQYFGPGTRLTVT.

This chain joins TRBV12-3 or TRBV12-4 and TRBJ1-5; D is perhaps TRBD1 (5 bases). The CDR3 has 17 amino acids. V was cut by 2 bases and J by 2 bases, with 16 bases left in between. This CDR3 reads CASSLIFRGRRNQPQHF. DNA of the CDR3: TGTGCCAGCAGTTTAATTTTTCGGGGCCGCCGCAATCAGCCCCAGCATTTT.

The rearrangement links TRBV5-1 to TRBJ1-1, with 8 bases matching TRBD1. Germline V gene sequence: CDR1 SGHRS, CDR2 YFSETQ. This CDR3 comprises 14 residues. J gave up 7 bases and V 9 bases, and 14 bases lay outside the gene matches. The CDR3 DNA is TGCGCCACTACCGATACAGGGGGGTCCGGTGAAGCTTTCTTT. Amino acids: CATTDTGGSGEAFF.

This rearrangement joins TRBV11-2 to TRBJ1-5, with TRBD1 matching 7 bases. The junction had 9 bases not matched to a gene; V was cut back by 1 base and J by 0 bases. The length of the CDR3 is 18 residues. The V gene's germline CDR1 is SGHAT and CDR2 FQNNGV. In nucleotides, the CDR3 is TGTGCCAGCAGCTTAGGACAGGGCATATCAGATAGCAATCAGCCCCAGCATTTT. Translation gives CASSLGQGISDSNQPQHF.

A few counts support this clonotype. The rearrangement links TRBV14 to TRBJ2-2; perhaps TRBD2 as D (5 bases). V was pared by 2 bases and J by 1 base, with 14 bases between. Germline V gene lookup returns CDR1 SGHDN and CDR2 FVKESK. CDR3 length: 17 amino acids. Written as DNA, the CDR3 is TGTGCCAGCAGCCAACACCCTCCCGGGGTGAACACCGGGGAGCTGTTTTTT. This translates into CASSQHPPGVNTGELFF.

This clonotype was seen at least ten times. The CDR3 loop reads CASTLRVGAGTGELFF. CDR3 sequence (DNA): TGTGCCAGCACCCTACGTGTGGGGGCGGGAACCGGGGAGCTGTTTTTT. The chain recombines TRBV12-3 or TRBV12-4 with TRBJ2-2; perhaps D is TRBD1 or TRBD2 (6 bases each). Trimming shortened V by 7 bases and J by 5 bases, and 20 bases separated the two germline ends. This CDR3 has 16 amino acids.

V gene TRBV20-1 combines with J gene TRBJ2-6; 11 bases map to TRBD1. V lost 0 bases and J lost 0; bases outside the gene matches: 1. The CDR3 length is 17 residues. Looked up from germline, CDR1 is DFQATT and CDR2 is SNEGSKA (reference sequence). Here the CDR3 DNA reads TGCAGTGCTAGAGACGGGACAGGGGGCTCTGGGGCCAACGTCCTGACTTTC. As protein: CSARDGTGGSGANVLTF.

This chain links TRBV10-3 with TRBJ2-2; TRBD2 might be the D (5 bases). This CDR3 is 15 amino acids long. From germline, CDR1 is ENHRY and CDR2 SYGVKD. V lost 4 bases to trimming and J lost 1 base, with 10 bases between them. CDR3 region: CAISGLAENTGELFF. The CDR3 DNA follows: TGTGCCATCAGTGGGCTAGCAGAGAACACCGGGGAGCTGTTTTTT.

This clonotype has just a few counts. The chain has TRBV11-2 and TRBJ1-5; 7 nucleotides agree with TRBD1. Germline assignment: CDR1 SGHAT and CDR2 FQNNGV. This CDR3 comprises 15 residues. Trimming removed 0 bases from V and 6 bases from J; junction bases left unmatched: 5. CDR3 nucleotide sequence: TGTGCCAGCAGCTTAGATCAGGGGGTCACTCAGCCCCAGCATTTT. This translates into CASSLDQGVTQPQHF.

This clonotype was seen more than once but under ten times. The rearrangement links TRBV20-1 to TRBJ1-1; weak D call: TRBD1 (6 bases). The length of the CDR3 is 14 residues. Trimming took off 0 bases at V and 6 bases at J, with 14 bases between the two ends. CDR1 and CDR2 (germline): DFQATT, SNEGSKA (reference sequence). The CDR3, as DNA: TGCAGTGCTAGAGATCAGGGGTCTCCTCCTGAAGCTTTCTTT. This encodes CSARDQGSPPEAFF.

This clonotype has at least ten counts. The rearrangement joins TRBV6-2 or TRBV6-3 to TRBJ2-1; D not certain. V was clipped by 1 base and J by 5 bases, with 9 bases between them. The CDR3 is 14 amino acids. CDR1 and CDR2 (germline): MNHEY, SVGEGT. Here the CDR3 reads CASSYLGADNEQFF. In DNA form, the CDR3 reads TGTGCCAGCAGTTACTTGGGTGCGGACAATGAGCAGTTCTTC.

V gene TRBV6-5 combines with J gene TRBJ2-7; 10 positions match TRBD1. Germline CDR1 MNHEY, CDR2 SVGAGI. The CDR3 covers 16 residues. V lost 5 bases, J lost 6 bases, and 13 bases stayed unmatched. CDR3 sequence: CASSHQKDRGNGEQYF. CDR3 bases: TGTGCCAGCAGTCACCAAAAGGACAGGGGGAACGGCGAGCAGTACTTC.

The chain combines TRBV7-9 with TRBJ2-3; 7 nucleotides line up with TRBD2. The length of the CDR3 is 15 residues. In germline, CDR1 is SEHNR, CDR2 FQNEAQ (reference sequence). Unmatched junction bases numbered 4, after V lost 3 bases and J lost 1 base. For the CDR3, the DNA is TGTGCCAGCAGCTTCTGGCTAGCGGGCACAGATACGCAGTATTTT. It is translated as CASSFWLAGTDTQYF. Supplemented by reference TRBV7-9 and TRBJ2-3, the full variable domain reads DTGVSQNPRHKITKRGQNVTFRCDPISEHNRLYWYRQTLGQGPEFLTYFQNEAQLEKSRLLSDRFSAERPKGSFSTLEIQRTEQGDSAMYLCASSFWLAGTDTQYFGPGTRLTVL.

This clonotype was seen a few times. The CDR3 region has the DNA TGTGCCATCAGTGCAGCGGGAGGCCCGTCCTACGAGCAGTACTTC. The encoded protein is CAISAAGGPSYEQYF. The gene calls are TRBV10-3 and TRBJ2-7; TRBD2 matches 9 bases. There are 15 residues in the CDR3. V lost 4 bases to trimming and J lost 1 base; unmatched junction nucleotides: 5. Germline assignment: CDR1 ENHRY and CDR2 SYGVKD.

Only a few counts were recorded for this clonotype. The chain couples TRBV7-2 to TRBJ2-2; D might be TRBD1 or TRBD2, each matching 5 bases. This CDR3 has 16 residues. Trimming left V 2 bases short and J 7 bases short, with 17 bases between. Germline V gene sequence: CDR1 SGHTA, CDR2 FQGNSA. The CDR3 reads CASSLSSLGVGGELFF. In nucleotides, the CDR3 is TGTGCCAGCAGCTTATCCTCTCTGGGGGTGGGCGGGGAGCTGTTTTTT.

The sample holds a few counts of this clonotype. The chain employs TRBV7-2 and TRBJ2-3; TRBD1 aligns across 7 bases. CDR1 is SGHTA and CDR2 is FQGNSA in the germline V gene. V was clipped by 5 bases and J by 0 bases; unmatched bases: 11. There are 17 residues in the CDR3. In nucleotides, the CDR3 is TGTGCCAGCAGCCAATGGGGACAGCAATCTAGCACAGATACGCAGTATTTT. Translated: CASSQWGQQSSTDTQYF.

V gene TRBV20-1 combines with J gene TRBJ2-3, with a weak D call TRBD1 (6 bases). CDR3 length: 12 residues. Germline V gene data show CDR1 as DFQATT and CDR2 as SNEGSKA (reference sequence). V was trimmed by 5 bases and J by 5 bases, leaving 11 bases between them. CDR3 loop: CSAGTTGDTQYF. The CDR3 region has the DNA TGCAGTGCTGGGACGACAGGAGATACGCAGTATTTT.

V gene TRBV29-1 combines with J gene TRBJ2-5; D assignment may be TRBD1 or TRBD2 (6 bases each). Germline assignment: CDR1 SQVTM and CDR2 ANQGSEA. The CDR3 length is 14 residues. The V and J ends lost 8 bases and 4 bases respectively, with 20 bases between them. The CDR3 DNA reads as TGCAGCATTCTCGGGGGCCCCCTTAGAGAGACCCAGTACTTC. This translates into CSILGGPLRETQYF. The entire variable domain, with the rest obtained from reference TRBV29-1 and TRBJ2-5, is as follows: SAVISQKPSRDICQRGTSLTIQCQVDSQVTMMFWYRQQPGQSLTLIATANQGSEATYESGFVIDKFPISRPNLTFSTLTVSNMSPEDSSIYLCSILGGPLRETQYFGPGTRLLVL.

The chain has TRBV5-1 and TRBJ2-7, with 9 bases aligning to TRBD1. Germline V lookup: CDR1 SGHRS, CDR2 YFSETQ. The V segment lost 4 bases and the J segment 2 bases; nucleotides outside the gene matches: 7. This CDR3 has 15 residues. CDR3 amino acids: CASSPGTGFPYEQYF. The CDR3 nucleotides are TGCGCCAGCAGCCCCGGGACAGGGTTCCCCTACGAGCAGTACTTC.

The chain carries TRBV28 and TRBJ2-3, with 8 positions matching TRBD2. The CDR3 spans 20 residues. The V gene end was trimmed by 6 bases and the J gene end by 1 base; junction bases not matched to a gene: 21. From germline, CDR1 is MDHEN and CDR2 SYDVKM. The CDR3 protein is CASSPWRKEAGELGTDTQYF. The CDR3 DNA reads TGTGCCAGCAGCCCATGGAGGAAAGAAGCGGGAGAGTTGGGCACAGATACGCAGTATTTT. Supplemented by reference TRBV28 and TRBJ2-3, the full variable domain reads DVKVTQSSRYLVKRTGEKVFLECVQDMDHENMFWYRQDPGLGLRLIYFSYDVKMKEKGDIPEGYSVSREKKERFSLILESASTNQTSMYLCASSPWRKEAGELGTDTQYFGPGTRLTVL.

This chain joins TRBV2 and TRBJ1-1, with 7 bases matching TRBD1. Trimming removed 1 base from V and 8 bases from J; junction bases left unmatched: 7. CDR3 length: 14 amino acids. Germline CDR1 SNHLY, CDR2 FYNNEI. Here the CDR3 reads CASSEEGTAGEAFF. CDR3 nucleotide sequence: TGTGCCAGCAGTGAAGAGGGGACAGCCGGGGAAGCTTTCTTT. The complete variable domain, with remaining parts taken from reference TRBV2 and TRBJ1-1, reads EPEVTQTPSHQVTQMGQEVILRCVPISNHLYFYWYRQILGQKVEFLVSFYNNEISEKSEIFDDQFSVERPDGSNFTLKIRSTKLEDSAMYFCASSEEGTAGEAFFGQGTRLTVV.

This clonotype has just a few counts. The chain links TRBV11-2 to TRBJ2-5; 10 bases agree with TRBD2. Per germline, CDR1 SGHAT and CDR2 FQNNGV. The CDR3 contains 20 residues. V lost 1 base to trimming and J lost 4 bases; unmatched junction nucleotides: 18. CDR3 sequence (DNA): TGTGCCAGCAGCTTAGGGACGCTACAATCTGAGCGGGGGGGGAGAGAGACCCAGTACTTC. Protein product: CASSLGTLQSERGGRETQYF.